This T cell receptor beta chain was documented in a study of blood T cell repertoires in COVID-19. As for the study in general: Collection of acute and convalescent COVID-19 samples took place in the United States, Italy and Spain. T cells, B-cell-depleted T cells, or PBMCs supplied cDNA or gDNA.

Trimming cost V 5 bases and J 3 bases, with 14 bases left between them. CDR3 length: 14 amino acids. CDR1 and CDR2 (germline): SGHNT, YYREEE (reference sequence). Per the authors' pipeline: Cell counts per sample came from amplifying reference gene primers. TCRdb keeps only in-frame clones here, not all; method: immunoSEQ multiplex PCR. The V and J calls and clone size were taken over from that table, and D and trimming were inferred from the DNA. Altogether fewer than 120,000 clones are present, 85% to 90% being singletons, with the ten largest covering 3% to 4%. The sequence derives from a woman aged 50 to 65 with acute or convalescent COVID-19. The chain recombines TRBV5-4 with TRBJ1-1, with D unresolved. The sequencing input was peripheral blood. CDR3 sequence (DNA): TGTGCCAGCAGGAATCTAGAGCGGGACACTGAAGCTTTCTTT. Translating gives CASRNLERDTEAFF.